The rows below give T cell receptor beta chains drawn from one sample of a study of CXCR3 chemokines and chemotherapy response in bladder cancer. From the PCR reads, TCRdb called clonotypes with MiXCR, one entry per CDR3 protein. This sample has about 5,000 distinct CDR3 sequences, with approximately 14% found just once. Sampling was done from a patient whose treatment included neoadjuvant chemotherapy. The receptors were gathered from a human donor with bladder cancer that responded to neoadjuvant chemotherapy. Each CDR3 is given with its conserved first and last residue. Each record gives: D gene, clone size, V gene, CDR3 length, J gene, CDR3 DNA, CDR3 protein. D genes are given only for firm matches. Size is stated for part of the rows, as once, few or many counts, or as a class when the clone is expanded.

TRBD1	medium-sized	TRBV6-5	14	TRBJ1-2	TGTGCCAGCAGATCGGGACAGGGGAGCTATGGCTACACCTTC	CASRSGQGSYGYTF
-	few	TRBV4-1	16	TRBJ1-1	TGCGCCAGCAGCCAAGATCAAGCCAGTAGGAACACTGAAGCTTTCTTT	CASSQDQASRNTEAFF
TRBD2	-	TRBV12-3/TRBV12-4	16	TRBJ2-7	TGTGCCAGCAGTCCCCCCAGATCTAGCGGCTCCTACGAGCAGTACTTC	CASSPPRSSGSYEQYF
TRBD1	many	TRBV7-9	17	TRBJ1-6	TGTGCCAGCAGCCGCCCCCCGACAGGGACTAGGAATTCACCCCTCCACTTT	CASSRPPTGTRNSPLHF
TRBD1	medium-sized	TRBV19	16	TRBJ1-1	TGTGCCAGTAGTGGCAGACAGGGGGCCGGGGACACTGAAGCTTTCTTT	CASSGRQGAGDTEAFF
-	medium-sized	TRBV18	15	TRBJ1-1	TGTGCCAGCTCACTGGGGCGACAGACTAACACTGAAGCTTTCTTT	CASSLGRQTNTEAFF
-	medium-sized	TRBV29-1	12	TRBJ1-2	TGCAGCACCTCGACCGTTAACTATGGCTACACCTTC	CSTSTVNYGYTF
-	medium-sized	TRBV10-3	12	TRBJ2-5	TGTGCCATCAGTCGGGAAGGGGAGACCCAGTACTTC	CAISREGETQYF
-	medium-sized	TRBV19	13	TRBJ2-4	TGTGCCAGTAGCGAACAGGGAGGGAACATTCAGTACTTC	CASSEQGGNIQYF
-	few	TRBV12-3/TRBV12-4	15	TRBJ2-2	TGTGCCAGCAGTCAGGCGCGAGGGCCGACCGGGGAGCTGTTTTTT	CASSQARGPTGELFF
-	many	TRBV13	13	TRBJ1-1	TGTGCCAGCAGTACAGGGCTGAACACTGAAGCTTTCTTT	CASSTGLNTEAFF